The TCR beta chain described here comes from a study of blood T cell repertoires in COVID-19. Study at large: The cDNA or gDNA used as material had been derived from T cells, B-cell-depleted T cells, or PBMCs.

Trimming pared 0 bases from V and 8 bases from J, leaving 10 bases between. The CDR3 covers 13 residues. In germline, CDR1 is ENHRY, CDR2 SYGVKD. As handled by the study authors: Researchers report that nucleated cell counts were estimated from reference gene primer amplification. Method: immunoSEQ multiplex PCR; TCRdb's copy keeps in-frame clones and lacks some. The V and J calls and clone size come from that table; D and trimming were worked out from the DNA. The table includes fewer than 200,000 clones, 85% to 90% detected once. The receptor's source is an older woman with COVID-19, enrolled during active disease. The gene calls are TRBV10-3 and TRBJ1-1; D is undetermined. Sequencing used peripheral blood. DNA of the CDR3: TGTGCCATCAGTGAGTCTCAGAATAGCGAAGCTTTCTTT. Protein: CAISESQNSEAFF.